The sequence of this T cell receptor (beta chain) was determined in a study of T cells after yellow fever vaccination. The CDR3 sequence is 14 residues long. Germline CDR1 and CDR2: LNHNV and YYDKDF (reference sequence). The J segment lost 3 bases and the V segment lost 0 bases, leaving 1 base of the junction unmatched. About this clonotype: Its antigen is still unknown.

Template-switching 5'RACE yielded the TCR cDNA; a universal primer site and UMIs were added in the process. TCRdb fed the 5' RACE reads into MiXCR, producing one record per CDR3 protein. The repertoire has 300,000 or so distinct CDR3 sequences, roughly 8.3% of them found once; the top ten carry 15% to 20%. Study-wide findings and caveats: Most primary-vaccination clones recurred post-booster (roughly 96% CD4, about 87% CD8).

The source was PBMCs, collected roughly 46 days after the first yellow fever vaccination. The origin of this receptor is a man aged 18 to 30 who received the YFV17D yellow fever vaccine. The V gene is TRBV15, the J gene TRBJ1-2; 7 bases are a match to TRBD1. This chain's CDR3 is CATSRDRGDYGYTF. In DNA, the CDR3 is TGTGCCACCAGCAGAGACAGGGGGGACTATGGCTACACCTTC. Variable domain in full (rest from reference TRBV15 and TRBJ1-2): DAMVIQNPRYQVTQFGKPVTLSCSQTLNHNVMYWYQQKSSQAPKLLFHYYDKDFNNEADTPDNFQSRRPNTSFCFLDIRSPGLGDTAMYLCATSRDRGDYGYTFGSGTRLTVV.